A selection of T cell receptor beta chains follows, all from one sample in a study of blood T cells in healthy people across ages. MiXCR was run by TCRdb on the 5' RACE reads, yielding one entry per CDR3 protein. The sample lists about 1.4 million distinct CDR3 sequences; 45% to 70% were seen once. Material for sequencing was blood. These receptors were collected from a man aged 18 to 30 in good health. The CDR3 runs from the conserved cysteine through the conserved F or W. The order of the fields is J gene, V gene, clone size, D gene, CDR3 protein, CDR3 DNA. A D gene is named only where the DNA matches it firmly. Part of the rows lack a size; the others show once, few, many or a class for expanded clones.

TRBJ2-1,TRBV5-1,-,-,CASSPDFLVGGHNEQFF,TGCGCCAGCAGCCCCGATTTTCTAGTGGGAGGCCACAATGAGCAGTTCTTC
TRBJ2-7,TRBV24-1,-,TRBD2,CATSEGTSGYYEQYF,TGTGCCACCAGTGAAGGGACTAGCGGGTACTACGAGCAGTACTTC
TRBJ2-3,TRBV7-2,few,-,CASSFRDGTDTQYF,TGTGCCAGCAGCTTCCGGGACGGCACAGATACGCAGTATTTT
TRBJ2-7,TRBV6-2/TRBV6-3,few,-,CASSDSQFNEQYF,TGTGCCAGCAGCGACAGCCAGTTCAACGAGCAGTACTTC
TRBJ2-1,TRBV5-1,once,-,CASSVYSGTSYNEQFF,TGCGCCAGCAGTGTGTATAGCGGAACCTCCTACAATGAGCAGTTCTTC
TRBJ2-1,TRBV4-2,-,-,CASSQEDQVELSYNEQFF,TGTGCCAGCAGCCAAGAAGATCAGGTAGAACTCTCCTACAATGAGCAGTTCTTC
TRBJ1-2,TRBV9,-,-,CASSNPSGLSRVVNYGYTF,TGTGCCAGCAGCAACCCCTCGGGGTTATCTAGGGTGGTTAACTATGGCTACACCTTC
TRBJ1-2,TRBV29-1,few,-,CSVEPYRSAYGYTF,TGCAGCGTTGAACCGTACCGAAGCGCGTATGGCTACACCTTC
TRBJ1-2,TRBV7-2,-,-,CASTPGSRQAYGYTF,TGTGCCAGCACCCCGGGGTCCCGACAGGCCTATGGCTACACCTTC
TRBJ2-3,TRBV20-1,-,TRBD1,CSARDWATGTGETDTQYF,TGCAGTGCTAGAGATTGGGCGACCGGGACAGGGGAGACAGATACGCAGTATTTT
TRBJ2-7,TRBV4-2,-,TRBD1,CASSQDGQGWDEQYF,TGTGCCAGCAGCCAAGACGGACAGGGTTGGGACGAGCAGTACTTC
TRBJ2-1,TRBV20-1,-,TRBD2,CSARASRGGEQFF,TGCAGTGCTAGAGCCTCCCGGGGGGGCGAGCAGTTCTTC
TRBJ2-5,TRBV29-1,-,TRBD1,CSVLDRVEETQYF,TGCAGCGTACTGGACAGGGTCGAAGAGACCCAGTACTTC
TRBJ2-5,TRBV7-2,-,-,CASMRTYQETQYF,TGTGCCAGCATGCGGACATACCAAGAGACCCAGTACTTC
TRBJ2-1,TRBV25-1,-,-,CATVGGWYDEQFF,TGTGCCACGGTAGGGGGGTGGTACGATGAGCAGTTCTTC
TRBJ2-1,TRBV12-3/TRBV12-4,-,-,CASSPQENSYNEQFF,TGTGCCAGCAGTCCACAGGAAAACTCCTACAATGAGCAGTTCTTC
TRBJ1-3,TRBV5-6,-,-,CASSWSGFEGNTIYF,TGTGCCAGCAGCTGGTCAGGGTTTGAAGGAAACACCATATATTTT
TRBJ2-1,TRBV27,-,-,CASSLSTRTYNEQFF,TGTGCCAGCAGTTTATCGACTAGGACGTACAATGAGCAGTTCTTC
TRBJ2-5,TRBV11-2,once,-,CASSLQGAPGRETQYF,TGTGCCAGCAGCTTGCAAGGGGCACCGGGGCGAGAGACCCAGTACTTC
TRBJ2-1,TRBV20-1,-,-,CSAMGHTGPPFGNEQFF,TGCAGTGCCATGGGGCATACGGGACCCCCCTTCGGAAATGAGCAGTTCTTC
TRBJ1-1,TRBV7-2,-,-,CASSLMVESEAFF,TGTGCCAGCAGCTTGATGGTCGAGTCTGAAGCTTTCTTT
TRBJ2-1,TRBV29-1,few,TRBD2,CSVAGRRELYNEQFF,TGCAGCGTTGCTGGTCGGCGGGAGTTGTACAATGAGCAGTTCTTC
TRBJ2-1,TRBV20-1,-,-,CSAMGGEQFF,TGCAGTGCTATGGGGGGTGAGCAGTTCTTC
TRBJ1-1,TRBV6-2/TRBV6-3,few,-,CASKTRERMNTEAFF,TGTGCCAGCAAGACCCGGGAGAGAATGAACACTGAAGCTTTCTTT
TRBJ2-5,TRBV28,-,-,CASSQRYRVTAQYF,TGTGCCAGCAGCCAGCGCTACAGGGTTACGGCCCAGTACTTC
TRBJ1-2,TRBV21-1,few,-,CASSKVMVCGYTF,TGTGCCAGCAGCAAAGTCATGGTTTGTGGCTACACCTTC
TRBJ2-1,TRBV4-1,-,-,CASSRAFSGPQSYNEQFF,TGCGCCAGCAGCCGGGCCTTTTCGGGCCCTCAATCCTACAATGAGCAGTTCTTC
TRBJ2-3,TRBV5-1,-,TRBD1,CASSRTGGYFADTQYF,TGCGCCAGCAGCCGGACAGGGGGCTATTTCGCAGATACGCAGTATTTT
TRBJ2-3,TRBV7-9,-,-,CASNPGTDTQYF,TGTGCCAGCAACCCGGGCACAGATACGCAGTATTTT
TRBJ1-2,TRBV12-3/TRBV12-4,many,-,CASSLGQVYGYTF,TGTGCCAGCAGTTTAGGGCAGGTCTATGGCTACACCTTC
TRBJ2-3,TRBV27,-,-,CASSWASDTDTQYF,TGTGCCAGCAGTTGGGCTAGCGACACAGATACGCAGTATTTT
TRBJ2-5,TRBV7-2,-,-,CASSLTPGQRETQYF,TGTGCCAGCAGCTTAACCCCAGGTCAGCGGGAGACCCAGTACTTC
TRBJ2-3,TRBV12-3/TRBV12-4,many,-,CASSPGDTQYF,TGTGCCAGCAGTCCCGGAGATACGCAGTATTTT
TRBJ2-7,TRBV12-3/TRBV12-4,-,TRBD2,CASLSGGNYEQYF,TGTGCCAGCCTTAGCGGGGGAAACTACGAGCAGTACTTC
TRBJ2-7,TRBV12-3/TRBV12-4,-,-,CASGLTGLPYHEQYF,TGTGCCAGCGGACTCACGGGCCTCCCGTACCACGAGCAGTACTTC
TRBJ2-7,TRBV14,-,-,CASSERATYEQYF,TGTGCCAGCAGCGAAAGGGCCACCTACGAGCAGTACTTC
TRBJ2-1,TRBV5-1,-,-,CTSRGALRDEQVF,TGCACCAGCAGAGGGGCTCTCCGCGATGAGCAGGTCTTC
TRBJ2-7,TRBV12-3/TRBV12-4,-,-,CASRGTAPGRIEQYF,TGTGCCAGCAGAGGGACTGCCCCTGGGAGGATCGAGCAGTACTTC
TRBJ2-7,TRBV20-1,-,-,CSAHSGYEQYF,TGCAGTGCCCATAGCGGCTACGAGCAGTACTTC
TRBJ2-7,TRBV11-2,-,TRBD1,CASSKGQGRHYEQYF,TGTGCCAGCAGCAAAGGACAGGGAAGGCACTACGAGCAGTACTTC
TRBJ2-7,TRBV27,few,TRBD1,CASKPGQTYEQYF,TGTGCCAGCAAACCGGGACAGACCTACGAGCAGTACTTC
TRBJ1-2,TRBV29-1,few,-,CSVLLGNSYGYTF,TGCAGCGTCCTATTGGGGAATAGCTATGGCTACACCTTC